The clone carrying this TCR beta chain was found a few times. The target antigen is unknown. Using unique molecular identifiers, the investigators prepared the TCRbeta library. TCRdb re-called the PCR reads through MiXCR, storing one row per CDR3 protein. The table lists about 350,000 distinct CDR3 sequences, roughly 15% of them singletons. The V and J ends lost 5 bases and 11 bases respectively, with 13 bases between them. The CDR3 has 12 residues. Per the germline V gene, CDR1 is LNHNV and CDR2 is YYDKDF (reference sequence). These data belong to a study of T-cell reconstitution after alpha-beta-depleted transplantation in children. Regarding the study as a whole: Several patients had high TCRbeta diversity at day 60; it came from surviving recipient T cells and thymic progenitors. By about two months after transplant, alpha-beta T cells reportedly arose from several hundred graft clones that had expanded. By one year post-transplant, T-cell counts and diversity largely arose from T cells that were newly produced.

This material consisted of PBMCs, mostly from graft donor cells, taken 360 days after TCRalphabeta/CD19-depleted stem cell transplant. The chain links TRBV15 to TRBJ2-1; D is perhaps TRBD2 (6 bases). The clonotype comes from a male patient aged 2 to 9 who had a stem cell transplant for acute lymphoblastic leukemia, so the T cells may come from the graft donor. In DNA form, the CDR3 reads TGTGCCACCAGCGCCGCTACTAGCCAGCAGTTCTTC. Translation: CATSAATSQQFF. The full variable domain, completed using reference TRBV15 and TRBJ2-1, is DAMVIQNPRYQVTQFGKPVTLSCSQTLNHNVMYWYQQKSSQAPKLLFHYYDKDFNNEADTPDNFQSRRPNTSFCFLDIRSPGLGDTAMYLCATSAATSQQFFGPGTRLTVL.